Each of the 9 T cell receptor beta chains below was sequenced from the same sample in a study of T-cell reconstitution after alpha-beta-depleted transplantation in children. For TCRbeta, the library was prepared with unique molecular identifiers. MiXCR, applied by TCRdb to the PCR reads, yields one record per CDR3 protein. The sample yields about 58,000 distinct CDR3 sequences, roughly 45% seen once. The source material was PBMCs, mostly from graft donor cells, sampled 360 days after TCRalphabeta/CD19-depleted stem cell transplant. Receptor source: a male patient between 5 and 17 years old who had a stem cell transplant for acute lymphoblastic leukemia, so the T cells may come from the graft donor.

DNA for the CDR3: TGTGCCAGCAGCGTAGCTGGGACTAGCGGGAACAATGAGCAGTTCTTC. Protein product: CASSVAGTSGNNEQFF. The chain employs TRBV9 and TRBJ2-1; TRBD2 matches at 13 bases. CDR1 and CDR2 (germline): SGDLS, YYNGEE. The junction had 2 bases not matched to a gene; V was cut back by 0 bases and J by 5 bases. The CDR3 runs 16 residues.

This clonotype was observed a handful of times. The V and J genes are TRBV7-3 and TRBJ2-1, with 11 bases aligning to TRBD2. CDR3 length: 16 amino acids. Germline values: CDR1 SGHTA, CDR2 FQGTGA. V shed 2 bases, J shed 2 bases, and the junction held 2 bases outside the gene matches. CDR3 bases: TGTGCCAGCAGCTTACATAGCGGGGGGGCCTACAATGAGCAGTTCTTC. This sequence encodes CASSLHSGGAYNEQFF.

The CDR3 here is CATSGTSLRQYF. DNA of the CDR3: TGTGCCACCAGCGGAACCTCCCTACGCCAGTACTTC. The chain has TRBV15 and TRBJ2-5; D call uncertain. The CDR3 contains 12 residues. CDR1 and CDR2 (germline): LNHNV, YYDKDF (reference sequence). V dropped 5 bases and J dropped 10 bases, with 14 bases sitting between them.

This chain joins TRBV5-5 and TRBJ1-5, with TRBD1 identical over 7 bases. The CDR3 runs to 14 residues. V lost 3 bases and J lost 2; bases outside the gene matches: 2. Germline V lookup: CDR1 SGHKS, CDR2 YYEKEE (reference sequence). The CDR3 loop reads CASSSGQGNQPQHF. The CDR3 DNA sequence: TGTGCCAGCAGCTCAGGACAGGGCAATCAGCCCCAGCATTTT.

The CDR3 DNA is TGTGCCAGCAGCGTCAATCCCGGGACAGTGAACACCGGGGAGCTGTTTTTT. It yields the protein CASSVNPGTVNTGELFF. The chain recombines TRBV7-9 with TRBJ2-2; 7 bases fit TRBD1. After removal of 5 bases from V and 1 base from J, the junction contained 10 bases not matched to a gene. CDR1 is SEHNR and CDR2 is FQNEAQ in the germline V gene (reference sequence). This CDR3 has 17 amino acids. The full variable domain, its missing parts supplied by reference TRBV7-9 and TRBJ2-2, is DTGVSQNPRHKITKRGQNVTFRCDPISEHNRLYWYRQTLGQGPEFLTYFQNEAQLEKSRLLSDRFSAERPKGSFSTLEIQRTEQGDSAMYLCASSVNPGTVNTGELFFGEGSRLTVL.

This clonotype was detected only once. The chain is built from TRBV4-2 and TRBJ2-1; 13 bases are shared with TRBD2. CDR3 size: 18 residues. V shed 4 bases and J 7 bases; nucleotides not matched to a gene: 13. From germline, CDR1 is LGHNA and CDR2 YNFKEQ. DNA of the CDR3: TGTGCCAGCAGCCGGACTAGGACGACTAGCGGGAGGCCTAATGAGCAGTTCTTC. This gives the protein CASSRTRTTSGRPNEQFF.

This CDR3 is CASSQVGRGRYEQYF. Here the CDR3 DNA reads TGTGCCAGCAGCCAAGTTGGCAGGGGGCGCTACGAGCAGTACTTC. The J gene is TRBJ2-7, the V gene TRBV3-1, with TRBD1 matching over 8 bases. This CDR3 is 15 amino acids long. V lost 1 base and J lost 3; bases outside the gene matches: 5. Germline-derived CDR1 and CDR2 are LGHDT and YNNKEL (reference sequence).

The chain uses TRBV5-1 and TRBJ2-7, with no clear D. The CDR3 consists of 13 residues. V lost 4 bases and J 0 bases, leaving 8 bases between the germline ends. CDR1 SGHRS and CDR2 YFSETQ come from the germline V gene. CDR3 loop: CASSIKSSYEQYF. The DNA of the CDR3 is TGCGCCAGCAGCATCAAAAGCTCCTACGAGCAGTACTTC.

The chain links TRBV10-3 to TRBJ1-2, with 8 bases matching TRBD1. With 2 bases clipped from V and 6 bases from J, the junction kept 8 bases outside the gene matches. CDR3 length equals 15 residues. CDR1 and CDR2 from the germline V gene are ENHRY and SYGVKD. This CDR3 is CAISEPDRGYDGYTF. The CDR3 bases are TGTGCCATCAGTGAGCCCGACAGGGGATACGATGGCTACACCTTC.